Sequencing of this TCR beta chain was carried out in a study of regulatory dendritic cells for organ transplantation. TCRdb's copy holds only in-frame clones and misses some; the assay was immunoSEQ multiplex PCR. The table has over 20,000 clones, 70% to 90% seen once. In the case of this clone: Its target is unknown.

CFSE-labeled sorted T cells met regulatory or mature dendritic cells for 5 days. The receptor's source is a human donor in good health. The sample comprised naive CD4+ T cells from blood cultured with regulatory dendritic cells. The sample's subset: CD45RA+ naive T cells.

This CDR3 reads CASSSTWQGRYTEAFF. DNA of the CDR3: TGTGCCAGCAGTTCGACTTGGCAGGGGCGTTACACTGAAGCTTTCTTT. J is TRBJ1-1 and V is TRBV6-5; weak D call: TRBD1 (6 bases). CDR1 MNHEY and CDR2 SVGAGI come from the germline V gene. The CDR3 length is 16 residues. V lost 4 bases to trimming and J lost 3 bases, with 18 bases between them.